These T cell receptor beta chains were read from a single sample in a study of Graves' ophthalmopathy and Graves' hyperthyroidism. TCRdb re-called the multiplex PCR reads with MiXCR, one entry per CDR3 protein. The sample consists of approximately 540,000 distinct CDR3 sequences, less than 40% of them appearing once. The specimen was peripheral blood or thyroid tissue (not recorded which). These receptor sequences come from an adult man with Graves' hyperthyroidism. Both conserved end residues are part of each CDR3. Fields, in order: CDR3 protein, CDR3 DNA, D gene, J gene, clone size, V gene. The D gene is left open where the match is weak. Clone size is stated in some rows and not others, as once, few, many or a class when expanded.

CASSSTGQDLSYEQYF,TGTGCCAGCAGCTCCACCGGACAGGACCTCTCCTACGAGCAGTACTTC,TRBD1,TRBJ2-7,many,TRBV11-2
CASSLAHGLTYERYF,TGCGCCAGCAGCTTAGCCCATGGCCTGACCTACGAGCGGTACTTC,-,TRBJ2-7,-,TRBV11-3
CASGSGTSGGNEQFF,TGTGCTAGTGGTTCCGGGACTAGCGGGGGTAATGAGCAGTTCTTC,TRBD2,TRBJ2-1,few,TRBV12-5
CASSPTPGPQLVVEAQYF,TGTGCCAGCAGCCCAACTCCGGGACCACAGCTCGTAGTAGAGGCCCAGTACTTC,-,TRBJ2-5,-,TRBV5-1
CASSLDNSGANVLTF,TGTGCCAGCAGCTTAGACAACTCTGGGGCCAACGTCCTGACTTTC,-,TRBJ2-6,many,TRBV7-2
CASSFENTGELFF,TGCGCCAGCAGCTTCGAGAACACCGGGGAGCTGTTTTTT,-,TRBJ2-2,-,TRBV5-1
CASSIYVRAHEQYF,TGTGCCAGCAGCATATACGTCAGGGCCCACGAGCAGTACTTC,-,TRBJ2-7,-,TRBV7-2
CASTTDGPSTDTQYF,TGTGCCAGTACCACGGACGGGCCCAGCACAGATACGCAGTATTTT,-,TRBJ2-3,-,TRBV19
CASSFGLAGGRETQYF,TGCGCCAGCAGCTTCGGACTAGCGGGAGGGCGGGAGACCCAGTACTTC,TRBD2,TRBJ2-5,many,TRBV5-1
CSVGGPGEQYF,TGCAGCGTTGGGGGCCCAGGGGAGCAGTACTTC,-,TRBJ2-7,once,TRBV29-1
CASRPDLGTATEAFF,TGCGCCAGCAGGCCAGACCTCGGGACAGCCACTGAAGCTTTCTTT,TRBD1,TRBJ1-1,few,TRBV5-1
CASRSPDYGYTF,TGTGCCAGCAGGTCTCCGGACTATGGCTACACCTTC,-,TRBJ1-2,-,TRBV2
CASSLDGSAQETQYF,TGCGCCAGCAGCTTGGATGGCAGCGCTCAAGAGACCCAGTACTTC,-,TRBJ2-5,-,TRBV5-1
CASSRGQGRQETQYF,TGTGCCAGCAGCCGGGGACAGGGAAGGCAAGAGACCCAGTACTTC,TRBD1,TRBJ2-5,many,TRBV7-2
CASSEGLGGFYNEQFF,TGTGCCAGCAGTGAGGGTCTGGGGGGGTTTTACAATGAGCAGTTCTTC,TRBD2,TRBJ2-1,once,TRBV2
CASSLVSGSDEYF,TGCGCCAGCAGCTTGGTTAGCGGGAGTGATGAGTACTTC,TRBD2,TRBJ2-7,once,TRBV5-1
CASSLGPTGMETQYF,TGTGCCAGCAGCTTAGGTCCCACAGGGATGGAGACCCAGTACTTC,-,TRBJ2-5,many,TRBV11-3
CTSSQEVAGGTEAFF,TGCACCAGCAGCCAAGAGGTGGCAGGGGGCACTGAAGCTTTCTTT,TRBD1,TRBJ1-1,few,TRBV4-1
CSQDRTNLNYGYTF,TGCAGCCAAGACCGGACGAACCTTAACTATGGCTACACCTTC,-,TRBJ1-2,-,TRBV29-1
CAGQKGHWETQYF,TGTGCCGGACAAAAGGGACATTGGGAGACCCAGTACTTC,-,TRBJ2-5,many,TRBV2
CSVLAINQETQYF,TGCAGCGTACTAGCGATAAACCAAGAGACCCAGTACTTC,TRBD2,TRBJ2-5,-,TRBV29-1
CASSFGGLGNEQYF,TGTGCCAGCAGCTTTGGGGGACTAGGGAATGAGCAGTACTTC,TRBD2,TRBJ2-7,-,TRBV7-3
CASSQESSGIEQYF,TGTGCCAGCAGCCAAGAATCGTCGGGTATCGAGCAGTACTTC,-,TRBJ2-7,few,TRBV3-1
CASSETSGEGRGETQYF,TGTGCCAGCAGTGAGACTAGCGGAGAGGGTAGAGGAGAGACCCAGTACTTC,TRBD2,TRBJ2-5,-,TRBV25-1
CASSISSLGVEKLFF,TGCGCCAGCAGCATCTCTAGTCTGGGGGTTGAAAAACTGTTTTTT,-,TRBJ1-4,many,TRBV5-1
CASSYRSSTGTYEQYF,TGTGCCAGCAGTTACAGGTCCTCCACGGGGACCTACGAGCAGTACTTC,-,TRBJ2-7,-,TRBV6-2/TRBV6-3
CASSSTGDVNYGYTF,TGTGCCAGCAGCAGTACAGGGGACGTTAACTATGGCTACACCTTC,TRBD1,TRBJ1-2,many,TRBV7-9
CSARRIGARSSYEQYF,TGCAGTGCTAGAAGGATCGGGGCCCGGAGCTCCTACGAGCAGTACTTC,-,TRBJ2-7,many,TRBV20-1